Detailed here is one T cell receptor beta chain. TCRdb's table, derived via immunoSEQ multiplex PCR, lists solely in-frame clones and lacks some. The repertoire holds around 27,000 clones, with 85% to 95% as singletons. V shed 6 bases, J shed 5 bases, and the junction held 12 bases outside the gene matches. There are 15 residues in the CDR3. CDR1 and CDR2 from the germline V gene are MNHEY and SVGAGI. The entry originates in a study of T cell changes during pregnancy in multiple sclerosis. The chain combines TRBV6-5 with TRBJ1-2; 7 nucleotides line up with TRBD1. The sequencing here drew on CD4+ T cells from peripheral blood mononuclear cells, taken after pregnancy. The clonotype was recovered from a female donor with multiple sclerosis, enrolled in a pregnancy study. The CDR3 sequence: CASRHRGRGFYGYTF. DNA of the CDR3: TGTGCCAGCAGGCACCGGGGCAGGGGGTTTTATGGCTACACCTTC.